The rows below give T cell receptor beta chains drawn from one sample of a study of response to subunit inactivated influenza vaccine. TCRdb processed the RT-PCR reads anew with MiXCR; each CDR3 protein has one entry. The sample lists under 550,000 distinct CDR3 sequences; under 8.5% were seen once. Source: PBMCs from blood, taken about 24 months after vaccination. These receptors all come from a man aged 50-75 years who received an inactivated influenza vaccine. Each CDR3 is given with its conserved first and last residue. Each record gives: CDR3 length, clone size, V gene, D gene, J gene, CDR3 protein, CDR3 DNA. A D gene is named only where the DNA matches it firmly. Clone size, where shown, is once, few, many, or a class for clones that have expanded.

length: 16; size: few; V: TRBV9; D: -; J: TRBJ2-7; CDR3: CASSPRGGGRSTEQYF; DNA: TGTGCCAGCAGCCCTAGGGGAGGAGGCAGATCTACCGAGCAGTACTTC
length: 15; size: -; V: TRBV11-2; D: TRBD1; J: TRBJ2-3; CDR3: CASSAWTGGTDTQYF; DNA: TGTGCCAGCAGCGCCTGGACAGGGGGCACAGATACGCAGTATTTT
length: 16; size: -; V: TRBV9; D: -; J: TRBJ1-6; CDR3: CASSARDASPNSPLHF; DNA: TGTGCCAGCAGCGCCCGGGACGCTTCTCCAAATTCACCCCTCCACTTT
length: 15; size: -; V: TRBV5-1; D: TRBD1; J: TRBJ2-1; CDR3: CASSGGTGIGNEQFF; DNA: TGCGCCAGCAGCGGCGGGACAGGGATCGGCAATGAGCAGTTCTTC
length: 15; size: -; V: TRBV6-1; D: -; J: TRBJ2-1; CDR3: CASMTGQSLYNEQFF; DNA: TGTGCCAGCATGACGGGCCAATCTCTCTACAATGAGCAGTTCTTC
length: 17; size: -; V: TRBV28; D: TRBD2; J: TRBJ2-7; CDR3: CASSSPLAGGRTHEQYF; DNA: TGTGCCAGCAGTTCCCCCCTGGCGGGGGGCAGAACCCACGAGCAGTACTTC
length: 14; size: -; V: TRBV20-1; D: -; J: TRBJ1-5; CDR3: CSARDQGGNGPQHF; DNA: TGCAGTGCTAGAGATCAAGGGGGGAATGGGCCCCAGCATTTT
length: 13; size: few; V: TRBV20-1; D: -; J: TRBJ1-5; CDR3: CSAIMGDNQPQHF; DNA: TGCAGTGCTATAATGGGGGACAATCAGCCCCAGCATTTT
length: 13; size: many; V: TRBV12-3/TRBV12-4; D: -; J: TRBJ2-3; CDR3: CASSLHNTDTQYF; DNA: TGTGCCAGCAGTTTACACAACACAGATACGCAGTATTTT
length: 14; size: few; V: TRBV12-3/TRBV12-4; D: -; J: TRBJ2-5; CDR3: CASSHGDLKETQYF; DNA: TGTGCCAGCAGCCACGGGGACCTCAAAGAGACCCAGTACTTC
length: 16; size: -; V: TRBV7-2; D: TRBD1; J: TRBJ2-1; CDR3: CASSLGPDRGYDEQFF; DNA: TGTGCCAGCAGCTTAGGACCCGACAGGGGGTACGATGAGCAGTTCTTC
length: 14; size: few; V: TRBV9; D: -; J: TRBJ2-5; CDR3: CASSRGGATETQYF; DNA: TGTGCCAGCAGCCGTGGGGGGGCCACGGAGACCCAGTACTTC
length: 17; size: -; V: TRBV11-3; D: -; J: TRBJ2-2; CDR3: CASSRNRGRANTGELFF; DNA: TGTGCCAGCAGCCGCAATAGGGGCCGCGCGAACACCGGGGAGCTGTTTTTT
length: 14; size: few; V: TRBV20-1; D: -; J: TRBJ2-3; CDR3: CSARQDLNTDTQYF; DNA: TGCAGTGCTAGACAGGACTTAAACACAGATACGCAGTATTTT